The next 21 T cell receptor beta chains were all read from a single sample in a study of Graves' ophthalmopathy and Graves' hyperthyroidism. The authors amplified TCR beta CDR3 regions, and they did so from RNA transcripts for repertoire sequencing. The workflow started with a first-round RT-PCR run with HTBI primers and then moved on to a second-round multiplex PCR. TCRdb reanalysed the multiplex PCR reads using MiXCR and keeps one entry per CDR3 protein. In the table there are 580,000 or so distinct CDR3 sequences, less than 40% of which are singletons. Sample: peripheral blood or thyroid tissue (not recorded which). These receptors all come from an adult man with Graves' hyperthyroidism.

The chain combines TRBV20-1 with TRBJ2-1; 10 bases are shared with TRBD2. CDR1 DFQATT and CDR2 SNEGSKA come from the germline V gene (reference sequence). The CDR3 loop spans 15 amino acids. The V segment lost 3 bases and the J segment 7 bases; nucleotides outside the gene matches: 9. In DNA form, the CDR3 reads TGCAGTGCTAGGCCGGGACTAGCGAGTAATAATGAGCAGTTCTTC. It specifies CSARPGLASNNEQFF.

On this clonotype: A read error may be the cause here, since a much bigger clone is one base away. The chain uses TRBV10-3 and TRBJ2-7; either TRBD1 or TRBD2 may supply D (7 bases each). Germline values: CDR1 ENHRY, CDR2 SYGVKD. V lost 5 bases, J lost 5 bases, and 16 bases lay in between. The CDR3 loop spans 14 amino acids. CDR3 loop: CAISYSAGGDEQYF. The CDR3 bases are TGTGCCATCAGTTACTCGGCAGGGGGGGACGAGCAGTACTTC.

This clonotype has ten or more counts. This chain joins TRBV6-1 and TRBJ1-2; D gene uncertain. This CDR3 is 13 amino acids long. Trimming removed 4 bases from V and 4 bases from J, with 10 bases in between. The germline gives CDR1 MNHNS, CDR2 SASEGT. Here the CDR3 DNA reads TGTGCCAGCAGTGTTAGTTCGGTCTATGGCTACACCTTC. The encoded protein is CASSVSSVYGYTF.

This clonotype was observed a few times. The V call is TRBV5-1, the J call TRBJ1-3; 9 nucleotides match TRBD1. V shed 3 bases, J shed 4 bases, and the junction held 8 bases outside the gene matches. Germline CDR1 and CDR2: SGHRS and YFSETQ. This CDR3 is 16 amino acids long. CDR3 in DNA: TGCGCCAGCAGCTATGCGACAGGGGGTCCCGGAAACACCATATATTTT. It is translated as CASSYATGGPGNTIYF.

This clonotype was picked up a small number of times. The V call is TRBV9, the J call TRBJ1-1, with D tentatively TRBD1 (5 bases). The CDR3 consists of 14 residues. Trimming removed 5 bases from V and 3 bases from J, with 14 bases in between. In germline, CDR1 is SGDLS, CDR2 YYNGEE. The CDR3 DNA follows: TGTGCCAGCAGAGAGATTTCAGGGTACACTGAAGCTTTCTTT. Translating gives CASREISGYTEAFF.

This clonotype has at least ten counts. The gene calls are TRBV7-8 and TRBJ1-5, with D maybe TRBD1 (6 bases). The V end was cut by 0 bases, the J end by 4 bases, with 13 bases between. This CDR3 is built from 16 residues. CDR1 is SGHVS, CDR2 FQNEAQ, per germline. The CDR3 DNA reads TGTGCCAGCAGCTTAGCGAGGGGGGGCTCGAATCAGCCCCAGCATTTT. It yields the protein CASSLARGGSNQPQHF.

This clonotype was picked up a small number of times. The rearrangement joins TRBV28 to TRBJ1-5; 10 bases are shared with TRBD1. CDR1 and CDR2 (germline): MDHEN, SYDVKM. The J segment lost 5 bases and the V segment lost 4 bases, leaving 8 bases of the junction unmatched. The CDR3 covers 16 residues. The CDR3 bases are TGTGCCAGCAGTTATATCGGGGACAGGGGACATCAGCCCCAGCATTTT. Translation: CASSYIGDRGHQPQHF.

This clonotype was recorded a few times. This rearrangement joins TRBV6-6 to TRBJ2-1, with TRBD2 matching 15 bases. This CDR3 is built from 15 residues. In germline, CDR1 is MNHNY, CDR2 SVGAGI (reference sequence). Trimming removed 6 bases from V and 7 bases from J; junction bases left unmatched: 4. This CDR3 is CASRGTSGGKNEQFF. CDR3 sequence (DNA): TGTGCCAGCAGGGGGACTAGCGGGGGGAAGAATGAGCAGTTCTTC.

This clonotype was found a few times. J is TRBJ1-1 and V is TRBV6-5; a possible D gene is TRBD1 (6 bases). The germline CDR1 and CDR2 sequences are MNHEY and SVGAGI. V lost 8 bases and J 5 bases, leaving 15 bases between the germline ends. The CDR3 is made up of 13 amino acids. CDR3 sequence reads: CASGRGGWTEAFF. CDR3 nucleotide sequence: TGTGCCAGCGGGAGGGGGGGCTGGACTGAAGCTTTCTTT.

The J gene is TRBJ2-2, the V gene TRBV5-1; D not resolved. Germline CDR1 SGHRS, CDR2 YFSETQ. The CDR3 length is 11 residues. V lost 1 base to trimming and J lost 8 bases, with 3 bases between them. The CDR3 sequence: CASSLYGELFF. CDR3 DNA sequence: TGCGCCAGCAGCTTGTATGGGGAGCTGTTTTTT.

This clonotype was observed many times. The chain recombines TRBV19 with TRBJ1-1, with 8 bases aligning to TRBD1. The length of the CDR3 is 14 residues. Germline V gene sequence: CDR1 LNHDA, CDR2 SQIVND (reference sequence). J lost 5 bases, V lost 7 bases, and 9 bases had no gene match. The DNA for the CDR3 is TGTGCCAGTACGGCCGGACAGGGATGGACTGAAGCTTTCTTT. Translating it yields CASTAGQGWTEAFF.

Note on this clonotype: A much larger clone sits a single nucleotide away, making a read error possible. DNA of the CDR3: TGTGCCAGTGGTACCCCCGGGACGGGAAACTATGGCTACACCTTC. Translation: CASGTPGTGNYGYTF. The gene calls are TRBV10-3 and TRBJ1-2; perhaps TRBD1 as D (5 bases). V lost 10 bases to trimming and J lost 2 bases, with 20 bases between them. The germline V gene encodes CDR1 ENHRY and CDR2 SYGVKD. This CDR3 spans 15 amino acids.

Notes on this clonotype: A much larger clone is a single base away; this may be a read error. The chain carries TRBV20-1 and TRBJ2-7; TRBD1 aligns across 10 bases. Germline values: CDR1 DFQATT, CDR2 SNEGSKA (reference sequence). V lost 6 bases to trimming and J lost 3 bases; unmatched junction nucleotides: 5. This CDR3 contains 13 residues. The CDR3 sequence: CSAVRDRGYEQYF. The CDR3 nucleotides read TGCAGTGCAGTCCGGGACAGGGGCTACGAGCAGTACTTC.

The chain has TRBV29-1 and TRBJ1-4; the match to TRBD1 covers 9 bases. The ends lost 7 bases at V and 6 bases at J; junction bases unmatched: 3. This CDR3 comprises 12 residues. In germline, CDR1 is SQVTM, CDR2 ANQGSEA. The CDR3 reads CSDRTGDEKLFF. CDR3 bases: TGCAGCGACCGGACAGGGGATGAAAAACTGTTTTTT. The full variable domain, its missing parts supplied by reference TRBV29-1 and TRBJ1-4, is SAVISQKPSRDICQRGTSLTIQCQVDSQVTMMFWYRQQPGQSLTLIATANQGSEATYESGFVIDKFPISRPNLTFSTLTVSNMSPEDSSIYLCSDRTGDEKLFFGSGTQLSVL.

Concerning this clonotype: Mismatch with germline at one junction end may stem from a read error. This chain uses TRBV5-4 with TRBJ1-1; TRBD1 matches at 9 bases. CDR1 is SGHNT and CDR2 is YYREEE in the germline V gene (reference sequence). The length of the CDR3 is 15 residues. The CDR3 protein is CASSPDRGRNTEASF. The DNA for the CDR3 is TGTGCCAGCAGCCCGGACAGGGGCCGGAACACTGAAGCTTCCTTT.

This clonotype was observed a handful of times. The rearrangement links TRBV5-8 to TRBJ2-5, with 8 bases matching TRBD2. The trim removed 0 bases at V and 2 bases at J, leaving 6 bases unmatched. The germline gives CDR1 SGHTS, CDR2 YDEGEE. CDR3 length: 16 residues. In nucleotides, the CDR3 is TGTGCCAGCAGCTTGGTCGGGCGGGGGGAACAAGAGACCCAGTACTTC. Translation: CASSLVGRGEQETQYF.

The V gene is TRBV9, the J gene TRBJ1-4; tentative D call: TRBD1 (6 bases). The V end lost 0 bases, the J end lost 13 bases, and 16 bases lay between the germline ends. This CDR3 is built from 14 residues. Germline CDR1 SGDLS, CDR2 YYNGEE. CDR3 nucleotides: TGTGCCAGCAGCGTAGGGGACACCGGGGAGGGACTGTTTTTT. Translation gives CASSVGDTGEGLFF. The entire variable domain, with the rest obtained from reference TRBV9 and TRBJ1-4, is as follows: DSGVTQTPKHLITATGQRVTLRCSPRSGDLSVYWYQQSLDQGLQFLIQYYNGEERAKGNILERFSAQQFPDLHSELNLSSLELGDSALYFCASSVGDTGEGLFFGSGTQLSVL.

CDR3 residues: CASSSLRDRVFGGTYEQYF. In DNA form, the CDR3 reads TGTGCCAGCAGTTCCCTACGGGACAGGGTATTTGGTGGGACCTACGAGCAGTACTTC. The chain employs TRBV13 and TRBJ2-7; 9 bases are a match to TRBD1. Looked up from germline, CDR1 is PRHDT and CDR2 is FYEKMQ (reference sequence). Trimming removed 6 bases from V and 2 bases from J; junction bases left unmatched: 20. This CDR3 has 19 residues.

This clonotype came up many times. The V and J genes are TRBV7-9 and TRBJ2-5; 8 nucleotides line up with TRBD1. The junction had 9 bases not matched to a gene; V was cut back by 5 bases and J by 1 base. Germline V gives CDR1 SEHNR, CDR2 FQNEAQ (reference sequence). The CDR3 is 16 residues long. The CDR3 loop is CASSPGTGLRQETQYF. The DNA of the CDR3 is TGTGCCAGCAGCCCCGGGACAGGTTTGCGCCAAGAGACCCAGTACTTC.

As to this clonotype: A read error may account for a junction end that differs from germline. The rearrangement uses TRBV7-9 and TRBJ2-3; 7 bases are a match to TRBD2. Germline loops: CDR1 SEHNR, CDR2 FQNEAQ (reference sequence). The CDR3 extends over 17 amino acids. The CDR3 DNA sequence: TGTACCAGCAGCGGAGCGCCCAGCGGGGAGAGCACAGATACGCAGTATTTT. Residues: CTSSGAPSGESTDTQYF.

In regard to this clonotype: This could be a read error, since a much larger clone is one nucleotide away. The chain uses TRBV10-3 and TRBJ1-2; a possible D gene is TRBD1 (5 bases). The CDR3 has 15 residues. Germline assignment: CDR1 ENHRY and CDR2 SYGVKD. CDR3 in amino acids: CASSPVSRVSYGYTF. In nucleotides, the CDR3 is TGTGCCAGCAGTCCAGTAAGCAGGGTGAGCTATGGCTACACCTTC.